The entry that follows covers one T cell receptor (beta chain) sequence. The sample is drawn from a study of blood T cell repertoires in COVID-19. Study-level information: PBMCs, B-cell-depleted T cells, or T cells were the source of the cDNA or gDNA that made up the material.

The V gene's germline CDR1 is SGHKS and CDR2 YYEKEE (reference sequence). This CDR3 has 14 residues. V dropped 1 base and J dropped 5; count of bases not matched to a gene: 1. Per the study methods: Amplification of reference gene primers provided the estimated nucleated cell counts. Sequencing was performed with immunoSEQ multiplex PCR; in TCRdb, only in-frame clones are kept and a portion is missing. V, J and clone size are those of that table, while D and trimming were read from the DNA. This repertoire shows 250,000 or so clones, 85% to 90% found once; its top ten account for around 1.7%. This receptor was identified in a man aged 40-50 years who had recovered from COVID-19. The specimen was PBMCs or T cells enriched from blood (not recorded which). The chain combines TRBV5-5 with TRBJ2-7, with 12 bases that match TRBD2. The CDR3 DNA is TGTGCCAGCAGCTTGACTAGCGGGAGGAACGAGCAGTACTTC. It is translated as CASSLTSGRNEQYF.